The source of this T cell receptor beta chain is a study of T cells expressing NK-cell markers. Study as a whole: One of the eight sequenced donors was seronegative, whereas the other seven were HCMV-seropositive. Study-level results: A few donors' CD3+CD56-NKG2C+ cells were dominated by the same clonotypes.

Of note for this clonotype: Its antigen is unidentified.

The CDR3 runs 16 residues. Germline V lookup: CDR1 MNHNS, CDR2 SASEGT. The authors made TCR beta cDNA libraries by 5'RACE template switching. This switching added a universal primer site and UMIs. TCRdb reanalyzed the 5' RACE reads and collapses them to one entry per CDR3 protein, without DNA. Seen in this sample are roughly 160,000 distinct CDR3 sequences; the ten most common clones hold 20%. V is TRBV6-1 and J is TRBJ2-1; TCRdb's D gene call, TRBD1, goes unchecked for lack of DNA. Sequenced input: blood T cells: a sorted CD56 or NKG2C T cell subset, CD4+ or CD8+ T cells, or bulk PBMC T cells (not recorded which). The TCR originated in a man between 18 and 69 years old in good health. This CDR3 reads CASTSGAGGSYNEQFF.